Below are 13 T cell receptor beta chains sequenced from a single sample in a study of blood T cell repertoires in COVID-19. Repertoires were generated with immunoSEQ multiplex PCR, while TCRdb's copy carries only in-frame clones and drops some. The sample shows 75,000 to 85,000 clones, around 88% of them seen only once. The material sequenced was peripheral blood. The receptors originated from a human donor in a cohort sampled during active COVID-19.

This sequence joins TRBV9 and TRBJ2-1, with D possibly being TRBD1 (5 bases). Germline V gene data show CDR1 as SGDLS and CDR2 as YYNGEE. V gave up 0 bases and J gave up 9 bases, with 10 bases separating them. The CDR3 covers 13 residues. The CDR3 sequence is CASSVGGHTEQFF. DNA of the CDR3: TGTGCCAGCAGCGTAGGCGGACACACTGAGCAGTTCTTC.

J is TRBJ1-1 and V is TRBV11-1; 11 nucleotides line up with TRBD1. Per germline, CDR1 SGHAT and CDR2 FQDESV (reference sequence). With 4 bases clipped from V and 5 bases from J, the junction kept 6 bases outside the gene matches. This CDR3 comprises 15 residues. The CDR3 is CASSSHRDRGTEAFF. The CDR3 DNA reads TGTGCCAGCAGCTCCCATCGGGACAGGGGGACTGAAGCTTTCTTT.

The gene calls are TRBV7-2 and TRBJ2-1; TRBD2 agrees at 8 bases. CDR3 size: 13 residues. Germline CDR1 and CDR2: SGHTA and FQGNSA. Trimming at V came to 1 base and at J to 9 bases, leaving 2 bases not matched to a gene. CDR3 loop: CASSLGRGAEQFF. The CDR3 bases are TGTGCCAGCAGCTTAGGGCGGGGGGCTGAGCAGTTCTTC.

This clone was detected only a few times. CDR3 loop: CASKGDSNNSPLHF. CDR3 nucleotide sequence: TGTGCCAGTAAGGGGGACAGTAATAATTCACCCCTCCACTTT. V usage is TRBV19 and J usage is TRBJ1-6; TRBD1 agrees at 7 bases. The length of the CDR3 is 14 residues. Germline V gene sequence: CDR1 LNHDA, CDR2 SQIVND (reference sequence). V lost 7 bases to trimming and J lost 5 bases; unmatched junction nucleotides: 5.

The gene calls are TRBV7-2 and TRBJ2-7, with D perhaps TRBD1 (6 bases). V lost 2 bases to trimming and J lost 1 base, with 21 bases between them. Per the germline V gene, CDR1 is SGHTA and CDR2 is FQGNSA. There are 18 residues in the CDR3. Here the CDR3 reads CASSLPPWANGQSYEQYF. CDR3 DNA: TGTGCCAGCAGCTTACCGCCCTGGGCTAACGGACAGTCCTACGAGCAGTACTTC. The full variable domain, in which reference TRBV7-2 and TRBJ2-7 provide the parts outside the CDR3, is GAGVSQSPSNKVTEKGKDVELRCDPISGHTALYWYRQSLGQGLEFLIYFQGNSAPDKSGLPSDRFSAERTGGSVSTLTIQRTQQEDSAVYLCASSLPPWANGQSYEQYFGPGTRLTVT.

This chain links TRBV24-1 with TRBJ2-1; weak D call: TRBD1 (5 bases). CDR1 is KGHDR and CDR2 is SFDVKD in the germline V gene. Trimming pared 5 bases from V and 7 bases from J, leaving 20 bases between. This CDR3 region has 16 residues. This chain's CDR3 is CATSGLRRSGINEQFF. The CDR3 region has the DNA TGTGCCACCAGTGGCTTGCGTCGCTCAGGGATTAATGAGCAGTTCTTC.

This chain links TRBV5-1 with TRBJ1-4; a possible D gene is TRBD1 (5 bases). The CDR3 consists of 16 residues. In germline, CDR1 is SGHRS, CDR2 YFSETQ. Trimming took 0 bases from V and 4 from J, leaving 13 bases between them. The CDR3 loop is CASSLGGGAGNEKLFF. CDR3 coding DNA: TGCGCCAGCAGCTTGGGCGGAGGGGCTGGTAATGAAAAACTGTTTTTT.

V usage is TRBV5-1 and J usage is TRBJ1-2; TRBD1 matches 8 bases. This CDR3 is 13 amino acids long. J was trimmed by 4 bases and V by 4 bases; bases with no gene match: 3. Germline CDR1 SGHRS, CDR2 YFSETQ. CDR3 protein: CASSPGQGYGYTF. The CDR3 coding sequence is TGCGCCAGCAGCCCAGGACAGGGCTATGGCTACACCTTC. The variable domain in full, with the rest retrieved from reference TRBV5-1 and TRBJ1-2, is KAGVTQTPRYLIKTRGQQVTLSCSPISGHRSVSWYQQTPGQGLQFLFEYFSETQRNKGNFPGRFSGRQFSNSRSEMNVSTLELGDSALYLCASSPGQGYGYTFGSGTRLTVV.

The chain has TRBV7-6 and TRBJ2-1; 8 bases fit TRBD1. The trim removed 3 bases at V and 7 bases at J, leaving 2 bases unmatched. Per germline, CDR1 SGHVS and CDR2 FNYEAQ. The CDR3 is made up of 13 amino acids. In DNA form, the CDR3 reads TGTGCCAGCAGCTTTACAGGGGGGAATGAGCAGTTCTTC. Amino acids: CASSFTGGNEQFF.

The chain employs TRBV5-6 and TRBJ2-1, with TRBD2 matching 7 bases. The germline V gene has CDR1 SGHDT and CDR2 YYEEEE. Unmatched junction bases numbered 5, after V lost 4 bases and J lost 1 base. This CDR3 spans 15 amino acids. The CDR3 loop is CASSPVGGSYNEQFF. The CDR3 nucleotides read TGTGCCAGCAGCCCGGTGGGGGGGTCCTACAATGAGCAGTTCTTC.

The rearrangement links TRBV3-1 (or the pseudogene TRBV3-2) to TRBJ2-7, with 7 bases fitting TRBD1. The ends lost 8 bases at V and 5 bases at J; junction bases unmatched: 12. Per the germline V gene, CDR1 is LGHDT and CDR2 is YNNKEL (reference sequence). The CDR3 totals 14 residues. This CDR3 is CASGKRGRIHEQYF. CDR3 nucleotides: TGTGCCAGCGGCAAGAGGGGGCGGATCCACGAGCAGTACTTC.

This chain uses TRBV9 with TRBJ1-3; possible D gene TRBD1, 5 bases. V shed 0 bases and J shed 0 bases, with 16 bases lying between them. The CDR3 extends over 18 amino acids. The germline V gene has CDR1 SGDLS and CDR2 YYNGEE. The CDR3 spells CASSVEAGLGGSGNTIYF. CDR3 nucleotides: TGTGCCAGCAGCGTAGAAGCCGGACTGGGGGGCTCTGGAAACACCATATATTTT.

The chain couples TRBV7-2 to TRBJ2-1, with 7 bases lining up with TRBD2. This CDR3 is built from 16 residues. CDR1 is SGHTA, CDR2 FQGNSA, per germline. V was pared by 7 bases and J by 9 bases, with 18 bases of the junction left unmatched. CDR3 in amino acids: CASTPRLARGALEQFF. CDR3 nucleotide sequence: TGTGCCAGCACCCCCCGACTAGCCAGAGGGGCCCTTGAGCAGTTCTTC.